This TCR beta chain was sequenced for a study of regulatory dendritic cells for organ transplantation. Study at large: On day 6, the dendritic cells were exposed to LPS. Study observations and caveats: Alloreactive memory CD8+ T cell pools varied considerably between individuals.

Produced via immunoSEQ multiplex PCR; TCRdb's table is partial and in-frame only. Of approximately 11,000 clones detected, over 70% appear once; the ten largest clones hold roughly 2.6%. This clone was found a few times. What it recognizes is unknown. Germline V CDR1 and CDR2: SGHRS, YFSETQ. The CDR3 is 15 residues long. Trimming removed 3 bases at V and 3 bases at J, with 14 bases between. Sorted T cells were CFSE-labeled and cultured 5 days with allogeneic regulatory or mature dendritic cells at 1:10. Naive CD45RA+ and memory CD45RO+ CD4+ or CD8+ T cells were FACS-sorted. The chain combines TRBV5-1 with TRBJ2-3; weak D call: TRBD2 (6 bases). Source material: memory CD4+ T cells from blood cultured with regulatory dendritic cells. Subset in this sample: CD45RO+ memory T cells. The TCR originated in a human donor in good health. The CDR3 DNA follows: TGCGCCAGCAGCTACGGATGGAGGGTAACAGATACGCAGTATTTT. This encodes CASSYGWRVTDTQYF.